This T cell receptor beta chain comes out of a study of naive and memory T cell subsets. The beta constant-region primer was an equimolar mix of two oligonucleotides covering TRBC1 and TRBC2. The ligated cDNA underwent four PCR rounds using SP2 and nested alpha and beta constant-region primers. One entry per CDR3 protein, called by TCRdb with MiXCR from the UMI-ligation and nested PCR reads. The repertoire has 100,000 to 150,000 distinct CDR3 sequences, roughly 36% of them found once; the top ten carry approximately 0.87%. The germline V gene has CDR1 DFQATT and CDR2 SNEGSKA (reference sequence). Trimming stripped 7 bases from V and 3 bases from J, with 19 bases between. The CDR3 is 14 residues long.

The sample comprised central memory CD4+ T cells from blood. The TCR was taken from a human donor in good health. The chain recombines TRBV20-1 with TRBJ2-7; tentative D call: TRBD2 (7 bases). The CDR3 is CSGSSGGMDYEQYF. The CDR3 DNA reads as TGCAGTGGTTCATCGGGGGGCATGGACTACGAGCAGTACTTC.